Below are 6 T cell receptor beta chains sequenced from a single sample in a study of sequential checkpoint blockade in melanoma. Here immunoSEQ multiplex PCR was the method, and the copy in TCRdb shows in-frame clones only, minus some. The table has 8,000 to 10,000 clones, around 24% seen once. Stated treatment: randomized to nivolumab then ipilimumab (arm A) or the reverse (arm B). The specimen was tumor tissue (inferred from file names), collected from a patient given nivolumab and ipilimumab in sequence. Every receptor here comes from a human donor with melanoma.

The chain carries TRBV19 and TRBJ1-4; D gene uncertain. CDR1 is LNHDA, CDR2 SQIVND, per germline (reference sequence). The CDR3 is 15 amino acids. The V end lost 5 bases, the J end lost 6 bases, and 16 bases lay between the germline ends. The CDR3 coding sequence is TGTGCCAGTAGTCCGAGACCCACCCGGGATGAAAAACTGTTTTTT. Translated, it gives CASSPRPTRDEKLFF.

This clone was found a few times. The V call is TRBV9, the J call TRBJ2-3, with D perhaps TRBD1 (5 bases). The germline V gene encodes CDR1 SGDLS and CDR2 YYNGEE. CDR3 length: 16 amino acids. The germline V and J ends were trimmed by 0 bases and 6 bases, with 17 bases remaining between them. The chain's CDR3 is CASSVGTGSSGDTQYF. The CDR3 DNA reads TGTGCCAGCAGCGTAGGGACCGGTAGCTCAGGGGATACGCAGTATTTT.

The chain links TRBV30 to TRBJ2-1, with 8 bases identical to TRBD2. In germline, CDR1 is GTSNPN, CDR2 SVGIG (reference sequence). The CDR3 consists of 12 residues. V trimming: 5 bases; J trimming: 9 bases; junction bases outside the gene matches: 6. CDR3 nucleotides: TGTGCCTGGTCCTTAGCGGGAATTGAGCAGTTCTTC. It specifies CAWSLAGIEQFF.

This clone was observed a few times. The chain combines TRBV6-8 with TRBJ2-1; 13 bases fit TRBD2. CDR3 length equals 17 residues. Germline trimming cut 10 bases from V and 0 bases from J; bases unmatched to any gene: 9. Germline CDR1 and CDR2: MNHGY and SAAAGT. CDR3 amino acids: CAIKGTSGISSYNEQFF. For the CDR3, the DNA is TGTGCCATTAAAGGGACTAGCGGGATTTCCTCCTACAATGAGCAGTTCTTC.

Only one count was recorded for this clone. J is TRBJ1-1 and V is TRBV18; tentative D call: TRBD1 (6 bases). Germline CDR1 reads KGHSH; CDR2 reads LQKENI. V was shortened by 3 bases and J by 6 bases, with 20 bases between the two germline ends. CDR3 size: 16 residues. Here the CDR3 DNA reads TGTGCCAGCTCACCTTCCGCGACAGGACCAGGGGCTGAAGCTTTCTTT. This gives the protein CASSPSATGPGAEAFF.

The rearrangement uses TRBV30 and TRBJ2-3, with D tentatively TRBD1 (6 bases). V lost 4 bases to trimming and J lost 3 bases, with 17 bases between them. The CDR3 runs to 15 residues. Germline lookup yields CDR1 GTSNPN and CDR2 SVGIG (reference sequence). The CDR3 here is CAWNPRGTQTDTQYF. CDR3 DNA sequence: TGTGCCTGGAACCCGCGTGGGACACAGACAGATACGCAGTATTTT.